The present TCR beta chain was sequenced within a study of T-cell reconstitution after alpha-beta-depleted transplantation in children. Construction of the TCRbeta library involved unique molecular identifiers. TCRdb passed the PCR reads through MiXCR, listing each CDR3 protein once. Of hundreds of thousands of distinct CDR3 sequences in the sample, around 17% are singletons; the top ten hold 3.3%. The CDR3 loop spans 17 amino acids. V lost 4 bases and J lost 4, with 21 bases in between. Per the germline V gene, CDR1 is SGHRS and CDR2 is YFSETQ. V and J are TRBV5-1 and TRBJ2-1, with D tentatively TRBD2 (6 bases). This TCR derives from a human donor who donated a stem cell graft to a child with acute lymphoblastic leukemia. The sample consisted of PBMCs from the stem cell graft donor, taken from the stem cell graft. The CDR3 spells CASSKPPSGEWYNEQFF. The CDR3 region has the DNA TGCGCCAGCAGCAAACCTCCGTCGGGGGAGTGGTACAATGAGCAGTTCTTC. The full variable domain, rest sourced from reference TRBV5-1 and TRBJ2-1, is KAGVTQTPRYLIKTRGQQVTLSCSPISGHRSVSWYQQTPGQGLQFLFEYFSETQRNKGNFPGRFSGRQFSNSRSEMNVSTLELGDSALYLCASSKPPSGEWYNEQFFGPGTRLTVL.